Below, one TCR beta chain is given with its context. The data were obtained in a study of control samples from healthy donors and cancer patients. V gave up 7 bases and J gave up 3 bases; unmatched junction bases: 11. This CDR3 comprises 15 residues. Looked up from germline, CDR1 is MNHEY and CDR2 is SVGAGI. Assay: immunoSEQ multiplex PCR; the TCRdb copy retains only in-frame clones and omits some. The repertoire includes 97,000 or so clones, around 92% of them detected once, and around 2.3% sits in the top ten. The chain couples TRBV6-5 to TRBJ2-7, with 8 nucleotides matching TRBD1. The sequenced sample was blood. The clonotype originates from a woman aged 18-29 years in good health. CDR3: CASTASPDRVYEQYF. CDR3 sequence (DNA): TGTGCCAGCACCGCGAGTCCGGACAGGGTCTACGAGCAGTACTTC.